These 20 T cell receptor beta chains share one sample of origin, sequenced in a study of PD-1 blockade in classical Hodgkin lymphoma. TCRdb's copy holds only in-frame clones and misses some; the assay was immunoSEQ multiplex PCR. The sample contains 17,000 or so clones, 85% of which appear only once. Patients all relapsed after autologous stem cell transplantation, and there was variation in brentuximab vedotin exposure. By magnetic negative selection, CD4+ T cells were purified from thawed PBMCs. Sample: CD4+ T cells from blood, taken at baseline. These receptors were obtained from a human donor with classical Hodgkin lymphoma.

This chain connects TRBV6-6 to TRBJ1-2; perhaps TRBD1 as D (6 bases). This CDR3 is 12 amino acids long. The V and J ends lost 6 bases and 6 bases respectively, with 11 bases between them. The V gene's germline CDR1 is MNHNY and CDR2 SVGAGI (reference sequence). CDR3 protein: CASRGGIDGYTF. The DNA for the CDR3 is TGTGCCAGCAGAGGGGGAATCGATGGCTACACCTTC.

This chain joins TRBV7-9 and TRBJ2-6; no clear D. Trimming took 4 bases from V and 2 from J, leaving 9 bases between them. Germline CDR1 reads SEHNR; CDR2 reads FQNEAQ (reference sequence). The length of the CDR3 is 15 residues. CDR3 DNA: TGTGCCAGCAGCTATACACCTACTGGGGCCAACGTCCTGACTTTC. It encodes CASSYTPTGANVLTF.

This clone was counted a single time. The V and J genes are TRBV19 and TRBJ2-7; 7 nucleotides line up with TRBD2. V lost 10 bases, J lost 2 bases, and 14 bases stayed unmatched. The CDR3 runs 15 residues. CDR1 LNHDA and CDR2 SQIVND come from the germline V gene (reference sequence). The CDR3 is CATARGGSTTYEQYF. CDR3 coding DNA: TGTGCCACCGCTCGGGGCGGGAGTACCACCTACGAGCAGTACTTC.

The rearrangement links TRBV10-3 to TRBJ2-1; 11 bases fit TRBD2. This CDR3 comprises 16 residues. Germline assignment: CDR1 ENHRY and CDR2 SYGVKD. Trimming cost V 6 bases and J 5 bases; bases outside gene matches: 9. This chain's CDR3 is CAIRGGGTSGHNEQFF. The CDR3 DNA is TGTGCCATCAGGGGGGGTGGGACTAGCGGTCACAATGAGCAGTTCTTC.

This clone was observed a handful of times. The rearrangement links TRBV5-3 to TRBJ1-1, with 7 bases identical to TRBD1. TRBV5-3 is reported as an ORF; its role is uncertain. The J segment lost 0 bases and the V segment lost 4 bases, leaving 6 bases of the junction unmatched. The CDR3 consists of 15 residues. This chain's CDR3 is CARSHRQGMNTEAFF. CDR3 nucleotide sequence: TGTGCCAGAAGCCATAGACAGGGAATGAACACTGAAGCTTTCTTT.

This rearrangement joins TRBV28 to TRBJ2-7, with TRBD2 matching over 11 bases. The CDR3 contains 16 residues. Looked up from germline, CDR1 is MDHEN and CDR2 is SYDVKM. V gave up 10 bases and J gave up 2 bases; unmatched junction bases: 13. CDR3: CATSVWGLAEAYEQYF. The DNA of the CDR3 is TGTGCCACCTCAGTTTGGGGACTAGCGGAGGCCTACGAGCAGTACTTC. Complete variable domain (other parts from reference TRBV28 and TRBJ2-7): DVKVTQSSRYLVKRTGEKVFLECVQDMDHENMFWYRQDPGLGLRLIYFSYDVKMKEKGDIPEGYSVSREKKERFSLILESASTNQTSMYLCATSVWGLAEAYEQYFGPGTRLTVT.

This clone appeared once. The chain carries TRBV5-4 and TRBJ2-3; D call uncertain. The CDR3 runs 13 residues. CDR1 SGHNT and CDR2 YYREEE come from the germline V gene (reference sequence). The V gene lost 4 bases and the J gene lost 0 bases, with 6 bases spanning the gap. In DNA, the CDR3 is TGTGCCAGCAGCGTGTCGAGCACAGATACGCAGTATTTT. Protein: CASSVSSTDTQYF.

This chain connects TRBV7-9 to TRBJ2-1, with 7 nucleotides matching TRBD2. Losses at the gene ends were 5 bases for V and 0 bases for J; bases not matched to a gene: 4. The CDR3 length is 15 residues. Germline V gene sequence: CDR1 SEHNR, CDR2 FQNEAQ (reference sequence). CDR3 sequence (DNA): TGTGCCAGCAGCAAGTGGGGGGGCTCCTACAATGAGCAGTTCTTC. This translates into CASSKWGGSYNEQFF.

The chain uses TRBV18 and TRBJ1-4; D may be TRBD1 (6 bases). Germline V gives CDR1 KGHSH, CDR2 LQKENI. The V and J ends lost 1 base and 1 base respectively, with 22 bases between them. The CDR3 totals 20 residues. Written as DNA, the CDR3 is TGTGCCAGCTCACCACTACTACTCGTCGACAGGACCATAACTAATGAAAAACTGTTTTTT. Its protein is CASSPLLLVDRTITNEKLFF.

The chain links TRBV27 to TRBJ1-2; D may be TRBD1 (6 bases). Germline V gene data show CDR1 as MNHEY and CDR2 as SMNVEV (reference sequence). Trimming removed 8 bases from V and 4 bases from J, with 14 bases in between. The CDR3 runs 13 residues. The chain's CDR3 is CASSNRAFYGYTF. In DNA, the CDR3 is TGTGCCAGCTCAAACAGGGCTTTCTATGGCTACACCTTC.

This chain connects TRBV6-5 to TRBJ1-2; D unclear. The CDR3 totals 15 residues. V lost 6 bases, J lost 4 bases, and 18 bases lay in between. Germline V gene sequence: CDR1 MNHEY, CDR2 SVGAGI. CDR3 region: CASSNPGRIRYGYTF. CDR3 DNA sequence: TGTGCCAGCAGCAACCCGGGAAGGATTCGCTATGGCTACACCTTC.

The chain recombines TRBV5-6 with TRBJ2-7; D may be TRBD2 (6 bases). The V gene lost 5 bases and the J gene lost 0 bases, with 18 bases spanning the gap. The length of the CDR3 is 16 residues. Germline V CDR1 and CDR2: SGHDT, YYEEEE. The CDR3 DNA sequence: TGTGCCAGCAGGGTTGGGGGGAGAGCGTCCTCCTACGAGCAGTACTTC. As protein: CASRVGGRASSYEQYF.

J is TRBJ2-1 and V is TRBV5-1; D is unclear. The V gene lost 2 bases and the J gene lost 3 bases, with 3 bases spanning the gap. The CDR3 is made up of 12 amino acids. From germline, CDR1 is SGHRS and CDR2 YFSETQ. This CDR3 is CASSFDYNEQFF. The CDR3 nucleotides are TGCGCCAGCAGCTTTGACTACAATGAGCAGTTCTTC.

The chain recombines TRBV19 with TRBJ1-2; tentatively, D is TRBD1 (6 bases). Per the germline V gene, CDR1 is LNHDA and CDR2 is SQIVND (reference sequence). The ends were cut back, 5 bases at V and 7 bases at J, with 17 bases in the middle. The CDR3 is 14 amino acids. The CDR3 protein is CASSAHRASGGYTF. In DNA form, the CDR3 reads TGTGCCAGTAGTGCACACAGGGCCTCGGGTGGCTACACCTTC.

This clone was detected only a few times. V and J are TRBV15 and TRBJ1-6; D is undetermined. The CDR3 runs to 13 residues. V lost 3 bases to trimming and J lost 10 bases, with 10 bases between them. The V gene's germline CDR1 is LNHNV and CDR2 YYDKDF (reference sequence). The DNA of the CDR3 is TGTGCCACCAGCAGGTCGGGGAACTCACCCCTCCACTTT. This translates into CATSRSGNSPLHF.

This sequence joins TRBV27 and TRBJ2-2, with TRBD1 matching 9 bases. V was clipped by 2 bases and J by 4 bases; unmatched bases: 5. The CDR3 is 16 residues long. Germline CDR1 reads MNHEY; CDR2 reads SMNVEV (reference sequence). In DNA form, the CDR3 reads TGTGCCAGCAGTTTAAGGGACAGGGTCGCCACCGGGGAGCTGTTTTTT. It codes for CASSLRDRVATGELFF.

V is TRBV7-6 and J is TRBJ2-1; D remains unclear. Trimming removed 7 bases from V and 9 bases from J, with 16 bases in between. Germline loops: CDR1 SGHVS, CDR2 FNYEAQ. The CDR3 extends over 13 amino acids. CDR3 residues: CASTKGRDFEQFF. CDR3 nucleotide sequence: TGTGCCAGCACCAAAGGTCGAGATTTTGAGCAGTTCTTC.

CDR3 region: CASSTDRDNEQFF. The CDR3 nucleotides read TGTGCCAGTAGTACAGACAGGGACAATGAGCAGTTCTTC. The V and J genes are TRBV19 and TRBJ2-1; 7 nucleotides line up with TRBD1. J was trimmed by 5 bases and V by 4 bases; bases with no gene match: 2. This CDR3 has 13 residues. Per the germline V gene, CDR1 is LNHDA and CDR2 is SQIVND (reference sequence).

The chain joins TRBV18 to TRBJ1-3, with no clear D. The CDR3 is 15 amino acids. Deletions cut 3 bases from V and 0 bases from J, with 9 bases between. Germline V gene data show CDR1 as KGHSH and CDR2 as LQKENI. CDR3 amino acids: CASSPFESSGNTIYF. CDR3 nucleotide sequence: TGTGCCAGCTCACCTTTTGAAAGCTCTGGAAACACCATATATTTT.

This chain joins TRBV19 and TRBJ1-5, with D maybe TRBD1 (5 bases). The ends were cut back, 6 bases at V and 7 bases at J, with 16 bases in the middle. CDR3 length: 14 residues. Per germline, CDR1 LNHDA and CDR2 SQIVND (reference sequence). For the CDR3, the DNA is TGTGCCAGTAGATGGGGAGGGGCAGGACAGCCCCAGCATTTT. It is translated as CASRWGGAGQPQHF. Drawing the rest from reference TRBV19 and TRBJ1-5, the complete variable domain is DGGITQSPKYLFRKEGQNVTLSCEQNLNHDAMYWYRQDPGQGLRLIYYSQIVNDFQKGDIAEGYSVSREKKESFPLTVTSAQKNPTAFYLCASRWGGAGQPQHFGDGTRLSIL.